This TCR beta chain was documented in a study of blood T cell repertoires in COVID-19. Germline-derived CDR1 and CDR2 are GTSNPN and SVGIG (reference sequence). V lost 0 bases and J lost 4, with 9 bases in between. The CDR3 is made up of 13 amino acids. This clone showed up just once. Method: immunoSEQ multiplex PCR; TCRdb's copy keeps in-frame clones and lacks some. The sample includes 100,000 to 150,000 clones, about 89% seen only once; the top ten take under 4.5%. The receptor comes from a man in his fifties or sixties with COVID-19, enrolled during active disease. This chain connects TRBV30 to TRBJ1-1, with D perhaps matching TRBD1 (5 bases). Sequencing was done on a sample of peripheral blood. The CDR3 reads CAWSVRRGTEAFF. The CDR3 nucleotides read TGTGCCTGGAGTGTAAGGAGGGGCACTGAAGCTTTCTTT.